The 27 T cell receptor beta chains below were found in one sample sequenced in a study of technical replicates of blood from a handful of donors. Sequencing used immunoSEQ multiplex PCR; TCRdb keeps in-frame clones, though not all of them. The table has 80,000 or so clones, approximately 94% seen once; the top ten hold 0.36%. The sequenced sample was T cells isolated from PBMCs. Receptor source: a human donor in good health.

CDR3 loop: CASSGAFFSGNTIYF. CDR3 in DNA: TGCGCCAGCAGTGGGGCCTTCTTCTCTGGAAACACCATATATTTT. The chain is built from TRBV10-2 and TRBJ1-3; D unresolved. V was shortened by 4 bases and J by 0 bases, with 10 bases between the two germline ends. The CDR3 consists of 15 residues. CDR1 WSHSY and CDR2 SAAADI come from the germline V gene.

The rearrangement uses TRBV4-1 and TRBJ2-7, with D perhaps TRBD2 (5 bases). Germline V gives CDR1 MGHRA, CDR2 YSYEKL. V dropped 2 bases and J dropped 4 bases, with 12 bases sitting between them. The CDR3 extends over 14 amino acids. The chain's CDR3 is CASSQLAGQYEQYF. The CDR3 region has the DNA TGCGCCAGCAGCCAACTCGCGGGCCAGTACGAGCAGTACTTC.

The chain combines TRBV6-1 with TRBJ1-2, with D uncertain. The CDR3 sequence is 16 residues long. The germline CDR1 and CDR2 sequences are MNHNS and SASEGT. V shed 2 bases and J shed 4 bases, with 17 bases lying between them. This chain's CDR3 is CASSEISVVVPYGYTF. CDR3 nucleotide sequence: TGTGCCAGCAGTGAAATTTCAGTGGTGGTCCCCTATGGCTACACCTTC.

The chain is built from TRBV5-4 and TRBJ2-5, with TRBD2 matching over 12 bases. The trim removed 3 bases at V and 7 bases at J, leaving 13 bases unmatched. The CDR3 has 17 amino acids. CDR1 is SGHNT, CDR2 YYREEE, per germline (reference sequence). The CDR3 DNA reads as TGTGCCAGCAGCTCAACCGGACTAGCGGGACCCCGAGGGACCCAGTACTTC. Translated: CASSSTGLAGPRGTQYF.

The chain couples TRBV28 to TRBJ2-2; D remains unclear. The CDR3 consists of 16 residues. V was shortened by 3 bases and J by 1 base, with 12 bases between the two germline ends. Germline CDR1 and CDR2: MDHEN and SYDVKM. The CDR3 DNA reads as TGTGCCAGCAGTTTTTTGCGGTCAAGGAACACCGGGGAGCTGTTTTTT. Its protein product is CASSFLRSRNTGELFF.

J is TRBJ1-1 and V is TRBV29-1; D gene unclear. The ends were cut back, 4 bases at V and 1 base at J, with 7 bases in the middle. The V gene's germline CDR1 is SQVTM and CDR2 ANQGSEA. CDR3 length equals 12 residues. The CDR3 protein is CSVGHPNTEAFF. The CDR3 region has the DNA TGCAGCGTTGGACACCCGAACACTGAAGCTTTCTTT.

This chain connects TRBV19 to TRBJ1-1; no clear D. This CDR3 region has 13 residues. Germline CDR1 is LNHDA and CDR2 is SQIVND (reference sequence). V was shortened by 6 bases and J by 4 bases, with 12 bases between the two germline ends. CDR3 in amino acids: CASRVQRSTEAFF. The DNA for the CDR3 is TGTGCCAGTAGGGTACAGCGGTCCACTGAAGCTTTCTTT.

About this clone: Other DNA sequences from this sample encode an identical CDR3 as well. This chain uses TRBV9 with TRBJ1-1, with 8 positions matching TRBD1. Germline V gene lookup returns CDR1 SGDLS and CDR2 YYNGEE. This CDR3 is 14 amino acids long. V shed 4 bases and J 1 base; nucleotides not matched to a gene: 3. The CDR3 DNA reads TGTGCCAGCAGCACAGGACAGGGGAACACTGAAGCTTTCTTT. As protein: CASSTGQGNTEAFF.

This chain uses TRBV27 with TRBJ2-3; D gene uncertain. The CDR3 is 14 residues long. The V end was cut by 2 bases, the J end by 2 bases, with 8 bases between. Germline V CDR1 and CDR2: MNHEY, SMNVEV (reference sequence). The CDR3 protein is CASSLGRSTDTQYF. As DNA, the CDR3 is TGTGCCAGCAGTTTAGGCAGATCCACAGATACGCAGTATTTT.

The chain is built from TRBV13 and TRBJ2-2, with TRBD2 as a possible D gene (6 bases). The CDR3 runs to 14 residues. CDR1 is PRHDT, CDR2 FYEKMQ, per germline (reference sequence). Trimming shortened V by 2 bases and J by 7 bases, and 11 bases separated the two germline ends. CDR3 DNA sequence: TGTGCCAGCAGCTTACTAGCGTGGGGCGGGGAGCTGTTTTTT. The encoded protein is CASSLLAWGGELFF.

The chain is built from TRBV19 and TRBJ2-7; D gene unclear. CDR1 is LNHDA and CDR2 is SQIVND in the germline V gene (reference sequence). This CDR3 is built from 13 residues. V lost 6 bases to trimming and J lost 2 bases, with 11 bases between them. The CDR3 region is CASSIDITYEQYF. The CDR3, as DNA: TGTGCCAGTAGCATTGACATCACCTACGAGCAGTACTTC.

This clone was picked up a small number of times. V and J are TRBV10-3 and TRBJ2-7; 7 positions match TRBD1. Germline V gene sequence: CDR1 ENHRY, CDR2 SYGVKD. With 6 bases clipped from V and 6 bases from J, the junction kept 8 bases outside the gene matches. This CDR3 is built from 13 residues. CDR3 sequence (DNA): TGTGCCATCAGACTCGAGACAGGGCCCGAGCAGTACTTC. Its protein product is CAIRLETGPEQYF.

The V call is TRBV11-3, the J call TRBJ2-7; 10 bases line up with TRBD1. Germline loops: CDR1 SGHNT, CDR2 YENEEA. After removal of 4 bases from V and 2 bases from J, the junction contained 2 bases not matched to a gene. The CDR3 is 14 residues long. CDR3 coding DNA: TGTGCCAGCAGCTCCGGACAGGGGGCCTACGAGCAGTACTTC. This encodes CASSSGQGAYEQYF.

This chain connects TRBV5-6 to TRBJ2-1; D might be TRBD2 (6 bases). The CDR3 length is 16 residues. CDR1 is SGHDT and CDR2 is YYEEEE in the germline V gene. V lost 2 bases and J 2 bases, leaving 14 bases between the germline ends. Here the CDR3 reads CASSLIPSVPYNEQFF. The CDR3 nucleotides are TGTGCCAGCAGCTTAATTCCTAGCGTTCCCTACAATGAGCAGTTCTTC. The whole variable domain, remainder taken from reference TRBV5-6 and TRBJ2-1, is DAGVTQSPTHLIKTRGQQVTLRCSPKSGHDTVSWYQQALGQGPQFIFQYYEEEERQRGNFPDRFSGHQFPNYSSELNVNALLLGDSALYLCASSLIPSVPYNEQFFGPGTRLTVL.

V and J are TRBV13 and TRBJ2-7, with 9 bases fitting TRBD2. V gave up 5 bases and J gave up 3 bases; unmatched junction bases: 5. Germline V CDR1 and CDR2: PRHDT, FYEKMQ (reference sequence). This CDR3 is 14 amino acids long. Here the CDR3 DNA reads TGTGCCAGCAGCCCCGGGACTAGCCGCTACGAGCAGTACTTC. It translates to CASSPGTSRYEQYF.

V usage is TRBV27 and J usage is TRBJ2-1, with D possibly matching TRBD2 (5 bases). Trimming stripped 2 bases from V and 0 bases from J, with 5 bases between. The CDR3 is 14 amino acids. Germline assignment: CDR1 MNHEY and CDR2 SMNVEV (reference sequence). In nucleotides, the CDR3 is TGTGCCAGCAGTTTAGGGAGCTCCTACAATGAGCAGTTCTTC. This sequence encodes CASSLGSSYNEQFF.

The rearrangement uses TRBV19 and TRBJ2-5; possibly TRBD2 for D (5 bases). V dropped 3 bases and J dropped 1 base, with 9 bases sitting between them. The CDR3 spans 14 residues. The germline gives CDR1 LNHDA, CDR2 SQIVND (reference sequence). CDR3 amino acids: CASSIGNLQETQYF. CDR3 nucleotide sequence: TGTGCCAGTAGTATCGGGAATCTCCAAGAGACCCAGTACTTC.

The V gene is TRBV30, the J gene TRBJ1-2; D may be TRBD1 (5 bases). Looked up from germline, CDR1 is GTSNPN and CDR2 is SVGIG (reference sequence). The CDR3 sequence is 15 residues long. V shed 0 bases and J shed 3 bases, with 14 bases lying between them. The CDR3 DNA reads TGTGCCTGGAGTGTTCGTTTCAGGGATCACTATGGCTACACCTTC. Its protein product is CAWSVRFRDHYGYTF. Using reference TRBV30 and TRBJ1-2 for the parts outside the CDR3, the full variable domain is SQTIHQWPATLVQPVGSPLSLECTVEGTSNPNLYWYRQAAGRGLQLLFYSVGIGQISSEVPQNLSASRPQDRQFILSSKKLLLSDSGFYLCAWSVRFRDHYGYTFGSGTRLTVV.

The CDR3 spells CASSKTEETQYF. For the CDR3, the DNA is TGTGCCAGCAGCAAGACAGAAGAGACCCAGTACTTC. V and J are TRBV9 and TRBJ2-5, with a tentative D call TRBD1 (5 bases). Germline CDR1 SGDLS, CDR2 YYNGEE. The CDR3 length is 12 residues. Trimming removed 4 bases from V and 3 bases from J, with 7 bases in between.

The rearrangement uses TRBV28 and TRBJ2-1; 7 bases are shared with TRBD2. Per the germline V gene, CDR1 is MDHEN and CDR2 is SYDVKM. The length of the CDR3 is 16 residues. The V segment lost 7 bases and the J segment 1 base; nucleotides outside the gene matches: 10. The CDR3 DNA reads as TGTGCCAGCAAATTTGAGGGGAGGGGTTCCTACAATGAGCAGTTCTTC. It codes for CASKFEGRGSYNEQFF.

The chain has TRBV11-2 and TRBJ2-7; 10 nucleotides agree with TRBD1. V shed 5 bases, J shed 2 bases, and the junction held 9 bases outside the gene matches. CDR1 and CDR2 (germline): SGHAT, FQNNGV. The CDR3 runs to 16 residues. CDR3 coding DNA: TGTGCCAGCAGCGTTGGACAGGGGGTAAATACCTACGAGCAGTACTTC. It specifies CASSVGQGVNTYEQYF.

V is TRBV7-9 and J is TRBJ1-1; unclear D gene. Germline V gene sequence: CDR1 SEHNR, CDR2 FQNEAQ (reference sequence). Trimming pared 1 base from V and 7 bases from J, leaving 13 bases between. This CDR3 is built from 14 residues. The CDR3 bases are TGTGCCAGCAGCTTAGTGCAAGCCGCGATTGAAGCTTTCTTT. As protein: CASSLVQAAIEAFF.

The chain links TRBV9 to TRBJ1-1; D not certain. The CDR3 consists of 13 residues. Deletions cut 5 bases from V and 3 bases from J, with 11 bases between. Germline V CDR1 and CDR2: SGDLS, YYNGEE. The CDR3 bases are TGTGCCAGCAGTTCCTGGGGAGACACTGAAGCTTTCTTT. As protein: CASSSWGDTEAFF.

The chain joins TRBV7-6 to TRBJ2-1; 7 bases align to TRBD2. The trim removed 5 bases at V and 2 bases at J, leaving 9 bases unmatched. Germline-derived CDR1 and CDR2 are SGHVS and FNYEAQ. The CDR3 contains 16 residues. The CDR3 here is CASSPRGRETYNEQFF. The CDR3 DNA reads TGTGCCAGCAGCCCGCGTGGGCGGGAGACCTACAATGAGCAGTTCTTC.

The gene calls are TRBV19 and TRBJ1-4; TRBD1 is a possible D gene (6 bases). Trimming took off 3 bases at V and 8 bases at J, with 10 bases between the two ends. The CDR3 contains 13 residues. Looked up from germline, CDR1 is LNHDA and CDR2 is SQIVND (reference sequence). This chain's CDR3 is CASSIATGEKLFF. The DNA of the CDR3 is TGTGCCAGTAGTATCGCCACAGGGGAAAAACTGTTTTTT.

This CDR3 is CASRPASGSFNNEQFF. Here the CDR3 DNA reads TGTGCCAGCAGACCGGCTAGCGGGAGTTTCAACAATGAGCAGTTCTTC. The J gene is TRBJ2-1, the V gene TRBV2; 10 positions match TRBD2. This CDR3 contains 16 residues. V trimming: 6 bases; J trimming: 5 bases; junction bases outside the gene matches: 10. In germline, CDR1 is SNHLY, CDR2 FYNNEI. Drawing the rest from reference TRBV2 and TRBJ2-1, the complete variable domain is EPEVTQTPSHQVTQMGQEVILRCVPISNHLYFYWYRQILGQKVEFLVSFYNNEISEKSEIFDDQFSVERPDGSNFTLKIRSTKLEDSAMYFCASRPASGSFNNEQFFGPGTRLTVL.

This chain joins TRBV6-1 and TRBJ1-3, with no clear D. V lost 0 bases to trimming and J lost 8 bases, with 8 bases between them. The germline V gene has CDR1 MNHNS and CDR2 SASEGT. The CDR3 contains 13 residues. CDR3: CASSEAAIYTIYF. The CDR3 DNA is TGTGCCAGCAGTGAAGCTGCTATCTACACCATATATTTT.